This record concerns one T cell receptor beta chain sequence. The antigen is unknown. This record comes from a study of shared clonotypes between healthy human individuals. The study's findings and limits: Generation of non-shared clonotypes was less probable than generation of clonotypes shared by all four donors. A few donors had about 5.1% of their naive CD4 clonotypes in common.

Per the study methods: ImmunoSEQ yielded junction-only sequences lacking quality scores, so filtering differed. TCRdb keeps only in-frame clones here, not all; method: immunoSEQ multiplex PCR. V, J and clone size were drawn from that table, and D and trimming were deduced from the DNA. The sample has approximately 2.1 million clones, approximately 95% seen once; the top ten hold 0.39%. The healthy adult donors were HIV-negative and reported no recent acute infections or vaccinations. The germline CDR1 and CDR2 sequences are SGHNT and YYREEE (reference sequence). The CDR3 sequence is 15 residues long. With V trimmed by 4 bases and J by 6 bases, 13 bases remained unmatched.

The sequence came from a man in his late teens or twenties in good health. Some clones in this sample may be carry-over from other donors' samples. The chain has TRBV5-4 and TRBJ2-7; 7 bases agree with TRBD1. Sample: naive CD4+ T cells from PBMCs. Subset of the sample: CD45RA+ positively selected. CDR3 nucleotide sequence: TGTGCCAGCAGCACGCCCAGGACAGGAAATACCGAGCAGTACTTC. Translation gives CASSTPRTGNTEQYF.